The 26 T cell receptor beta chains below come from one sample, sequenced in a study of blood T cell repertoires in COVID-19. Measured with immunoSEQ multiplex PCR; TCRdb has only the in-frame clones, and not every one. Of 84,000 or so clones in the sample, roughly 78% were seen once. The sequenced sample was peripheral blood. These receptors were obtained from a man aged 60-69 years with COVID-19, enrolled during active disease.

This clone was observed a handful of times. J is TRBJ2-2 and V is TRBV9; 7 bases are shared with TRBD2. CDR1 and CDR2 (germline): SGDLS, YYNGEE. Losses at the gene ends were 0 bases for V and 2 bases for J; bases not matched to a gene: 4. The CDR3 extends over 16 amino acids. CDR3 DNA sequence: TGTGCCAGCAGCGTAGTTGCTAGCGGTAACACCGGGGAGCTGTTTTTT. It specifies CASSVVASGNTGELFF.

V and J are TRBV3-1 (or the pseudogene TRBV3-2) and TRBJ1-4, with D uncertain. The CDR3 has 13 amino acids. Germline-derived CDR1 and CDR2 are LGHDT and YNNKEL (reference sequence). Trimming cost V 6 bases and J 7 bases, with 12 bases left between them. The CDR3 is CASSLGGREKLFF. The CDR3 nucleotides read TGTGCCAGCAGTCTAGGAGGGCGTGAAAAACTGTTTTTT.

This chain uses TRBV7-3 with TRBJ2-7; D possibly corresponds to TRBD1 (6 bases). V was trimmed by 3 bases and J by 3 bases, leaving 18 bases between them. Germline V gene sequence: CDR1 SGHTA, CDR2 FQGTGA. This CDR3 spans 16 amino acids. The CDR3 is CASSFPRGLSFYEQYF. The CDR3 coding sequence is TGTGCCAGCAGCTTCCCCAGGGGATTATCGTTCTACGAGCAGTACTTC.

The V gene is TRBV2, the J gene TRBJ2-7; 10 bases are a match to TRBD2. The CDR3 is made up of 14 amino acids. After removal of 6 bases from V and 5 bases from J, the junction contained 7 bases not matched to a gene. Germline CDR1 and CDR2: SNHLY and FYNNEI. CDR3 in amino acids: CASSGLLAGNEQYF. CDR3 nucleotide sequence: TGTGCCAGCAGCGGCTTACTAGCGGGAAACGAGCAGTACTTC.

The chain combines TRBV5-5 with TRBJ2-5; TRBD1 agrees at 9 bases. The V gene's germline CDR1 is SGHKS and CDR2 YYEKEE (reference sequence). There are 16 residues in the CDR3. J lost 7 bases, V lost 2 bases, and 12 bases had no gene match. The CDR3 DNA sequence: TGTGCCAGCAGCTTAGGGACAGGGATCCAACCTGCGACCCAGTACTTC. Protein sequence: CASSLGTGIQPATQYF. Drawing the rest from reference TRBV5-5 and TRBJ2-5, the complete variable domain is DAGVTQSPTHLIKTRGQQVTLRCSPISGHKSVSWYQQVLGQGPQFIFQYYEKEERGRGNFPDRFSARQFPNYSSELNVNALLLGDSALYLCASSLGTGIQPATQYFGPGTRLLVL.

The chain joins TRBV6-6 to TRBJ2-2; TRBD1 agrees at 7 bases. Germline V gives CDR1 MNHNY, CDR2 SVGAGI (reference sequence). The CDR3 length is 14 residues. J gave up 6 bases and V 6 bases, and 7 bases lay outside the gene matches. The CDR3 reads CASSLQGYAGELFF. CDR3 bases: TGTGCCAGCAGCCTACAGGGGTATGCCGGGGAGCTGTTTTTT.

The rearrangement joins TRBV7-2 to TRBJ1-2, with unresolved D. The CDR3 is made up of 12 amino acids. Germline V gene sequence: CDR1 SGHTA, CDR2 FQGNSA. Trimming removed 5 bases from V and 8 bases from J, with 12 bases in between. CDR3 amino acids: CASSPIGSGYTF. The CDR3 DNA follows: TGTGCCAGCAGCCCTATAGGGAGCGGCTACACCTTC.

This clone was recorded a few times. DNA for the CDR3: TGTGCCAGCAATCCATTAACCGACGTGGGCGATGGCTACACCTTC. This encodes CASNPLTDVGDGYTF. The chain employs TRBV5-4 and TRBJ1-2; no firm D call. The germline V gene encodes CDR1 SGHNT and CDR2 YYREEE (reference sequence). The CDR3 length is 15 residues. The V end lost 6 bases, the J end lost 6 bases, and 21 bases lay between the germline ends.

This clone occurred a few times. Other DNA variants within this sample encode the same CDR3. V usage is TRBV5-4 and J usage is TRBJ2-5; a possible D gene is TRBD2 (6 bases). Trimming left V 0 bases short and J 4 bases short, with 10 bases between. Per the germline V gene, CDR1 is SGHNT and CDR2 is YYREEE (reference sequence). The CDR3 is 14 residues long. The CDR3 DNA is TGTGCCAGCAGCTTGGCGGGGGTGGGAGAGACCCAGTACTTC. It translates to CASSLAGVGETQYF.

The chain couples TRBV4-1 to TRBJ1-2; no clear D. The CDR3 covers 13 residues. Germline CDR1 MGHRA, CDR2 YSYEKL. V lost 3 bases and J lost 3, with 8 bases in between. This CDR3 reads CASSHPGDYGYTF. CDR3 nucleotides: TGCGCCAGCAGCCACCCCGGGGACTATGGCTACACCTTC.

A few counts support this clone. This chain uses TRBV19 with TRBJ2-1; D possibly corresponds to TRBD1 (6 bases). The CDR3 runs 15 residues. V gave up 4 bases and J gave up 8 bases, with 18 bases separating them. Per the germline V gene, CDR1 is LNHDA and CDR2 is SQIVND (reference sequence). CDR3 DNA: TGTGCCAGTAGTAGAGGACAGAACTTTTTCTATGAGCAGTTCTTC. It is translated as CASSRGQNFFYEQFF. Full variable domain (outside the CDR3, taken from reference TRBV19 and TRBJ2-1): DGGITQSPKYLFRKEGQNVTLSCEQNLNHDAMYWYRQDPGQGLRLIYYSQIVNDFQKGDIAEGYSVSREKKESFPLTVTSAQKNPTAFYLCASSRGQNFFYEQFFGPGTRLTVL.

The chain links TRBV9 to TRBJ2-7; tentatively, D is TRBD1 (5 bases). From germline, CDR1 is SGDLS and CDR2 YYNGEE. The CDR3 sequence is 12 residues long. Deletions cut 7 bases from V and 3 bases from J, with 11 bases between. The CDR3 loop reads CASGAGGYEQYF. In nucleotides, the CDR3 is TGTGCCAGCGGGGCTGGTGGCTACGAGCAGTACTTC.

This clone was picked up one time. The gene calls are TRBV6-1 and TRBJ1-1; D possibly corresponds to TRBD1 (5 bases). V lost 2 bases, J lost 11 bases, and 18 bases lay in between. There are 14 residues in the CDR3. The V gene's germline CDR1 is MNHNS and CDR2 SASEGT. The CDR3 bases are TGTGCCAGCAGTGAAACACAATTAGGGGTTGGGGCTTTCTTT. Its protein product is CASSETQLGVGAFF.

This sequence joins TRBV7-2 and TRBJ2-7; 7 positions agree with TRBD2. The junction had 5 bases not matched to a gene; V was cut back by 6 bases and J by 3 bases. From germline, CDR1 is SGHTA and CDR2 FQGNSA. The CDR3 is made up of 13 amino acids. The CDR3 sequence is CASSWDYDYEQYF. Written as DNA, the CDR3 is TGTGCCAGCAGTTGGGACTACGACTACGAGCAGTACTTC.

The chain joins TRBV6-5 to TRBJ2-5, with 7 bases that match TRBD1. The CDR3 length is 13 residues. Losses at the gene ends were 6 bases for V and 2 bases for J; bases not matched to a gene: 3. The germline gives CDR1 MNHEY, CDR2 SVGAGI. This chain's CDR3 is CASRNRGQETQYF. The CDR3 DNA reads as TGTGCCAGCAGAAACAGGGGACAAGAGACCCAGTACTTC.

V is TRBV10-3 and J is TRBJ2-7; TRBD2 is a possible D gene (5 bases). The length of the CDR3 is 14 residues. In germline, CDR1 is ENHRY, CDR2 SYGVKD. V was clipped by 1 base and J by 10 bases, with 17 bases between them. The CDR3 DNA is TGTGCCATCAGTGAGTTAAGGTCTAGCTCTGGACAGTACTTC. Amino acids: CAISELRSSSGQYF.

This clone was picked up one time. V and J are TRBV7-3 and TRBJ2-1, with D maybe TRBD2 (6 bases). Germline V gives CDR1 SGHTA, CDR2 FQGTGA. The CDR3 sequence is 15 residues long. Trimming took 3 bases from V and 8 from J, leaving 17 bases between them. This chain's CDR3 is CASSFDYGGGDEQFF. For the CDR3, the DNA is TGTGCCAGCAGCTTTGATTACGGGGGAGGTGATGAGCAGTTCTTC.

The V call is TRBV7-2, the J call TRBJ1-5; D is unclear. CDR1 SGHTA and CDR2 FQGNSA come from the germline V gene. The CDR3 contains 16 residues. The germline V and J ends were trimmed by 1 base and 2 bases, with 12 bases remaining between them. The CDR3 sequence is CASSLGAGTRNQPQHF. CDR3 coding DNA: TGTGCCAGCAGCTTAGGGGCAGGAACTCGCAATCAGCCCCAGCATTTT.

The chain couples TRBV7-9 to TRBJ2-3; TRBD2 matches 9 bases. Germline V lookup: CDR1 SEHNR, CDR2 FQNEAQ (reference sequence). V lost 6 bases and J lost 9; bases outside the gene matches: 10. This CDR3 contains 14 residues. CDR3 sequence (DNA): TGTGCCAGCAGTTTCCTGCGGGGGGGGGAAACGCAGTATTTT. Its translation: CASSFLRGGETQYF.

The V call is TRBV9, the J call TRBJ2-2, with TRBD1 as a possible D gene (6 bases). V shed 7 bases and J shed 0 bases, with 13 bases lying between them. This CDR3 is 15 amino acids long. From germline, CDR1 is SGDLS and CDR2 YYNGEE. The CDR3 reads CASRRTATNTGELFF. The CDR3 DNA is TGTGCCAGCCGAAGGACAGCTACGAACACCGGGGAGCTGTTTTTT.

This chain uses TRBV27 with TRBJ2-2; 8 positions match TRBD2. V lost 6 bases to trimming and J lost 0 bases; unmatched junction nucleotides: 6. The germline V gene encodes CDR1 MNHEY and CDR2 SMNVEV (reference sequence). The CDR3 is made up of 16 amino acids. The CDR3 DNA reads TGTGCCAGCAGCCCCTCGGGGGGGACGAACACCGGGGAGCTGTTTTTT. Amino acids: CASSPSGGTNTGELFF.

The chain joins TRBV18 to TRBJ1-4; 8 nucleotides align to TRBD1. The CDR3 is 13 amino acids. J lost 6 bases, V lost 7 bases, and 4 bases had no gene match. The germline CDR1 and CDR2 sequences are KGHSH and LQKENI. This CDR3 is CASFRGQDEKLFF. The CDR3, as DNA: TGTGCCAGCTTCAGGGGGCAGGATGAAAAACTGTTTTTT. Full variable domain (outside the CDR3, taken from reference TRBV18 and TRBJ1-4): NAGVMQNPRHLVRRRGQEARLRCSPMKGHSHVYWYRQLPEEGLKFMVYLQKENIIDESGMPKERFSAEFPKEGPSILRIQQVVRGDSAAYFCASFRGQDEKLFFGSGTQLSVL.

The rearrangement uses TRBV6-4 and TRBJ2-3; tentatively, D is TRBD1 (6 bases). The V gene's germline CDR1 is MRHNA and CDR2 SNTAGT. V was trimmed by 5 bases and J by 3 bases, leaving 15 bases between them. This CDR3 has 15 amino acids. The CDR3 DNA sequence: TGTGCCAGCAGTCCCCGACAGGCTGGGACAGATACGCAGTATTTT. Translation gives CASSPRQAGTDTQYF.

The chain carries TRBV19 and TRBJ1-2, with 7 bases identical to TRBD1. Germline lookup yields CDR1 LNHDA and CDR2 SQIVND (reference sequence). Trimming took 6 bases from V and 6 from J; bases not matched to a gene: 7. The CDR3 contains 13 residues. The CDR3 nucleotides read TGTGCCAGTAGCCCGGACAGGAGGGATGGCTACACCTTC. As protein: CASSPDRRDGYTF.

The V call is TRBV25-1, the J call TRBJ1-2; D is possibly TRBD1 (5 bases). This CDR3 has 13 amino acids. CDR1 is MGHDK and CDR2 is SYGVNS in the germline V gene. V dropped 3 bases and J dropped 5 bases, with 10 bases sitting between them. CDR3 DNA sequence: TGTGCCAGCAGTGATGCGGGGGTGTATGGCTACACCTTC. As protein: CASSDAGVYGYTF.

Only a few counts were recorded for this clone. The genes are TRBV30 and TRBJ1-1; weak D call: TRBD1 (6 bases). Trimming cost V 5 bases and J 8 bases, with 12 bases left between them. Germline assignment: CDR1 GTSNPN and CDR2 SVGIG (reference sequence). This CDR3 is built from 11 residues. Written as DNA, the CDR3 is TGTGCCTGGTCCACCGGGACAGAAGCTTTCTTT. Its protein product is CAWSTGTEAFF. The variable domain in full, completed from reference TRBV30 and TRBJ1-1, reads SQTIHQWPATLVQPVGSPLSLECTVEGTSNPNLYWYRQAAGRGLQLLFYSVGIGQISSEVPQNLSASRPQDRQFILSSKKLLLSDSGFYLCAWSTGTEAFFGQGTRLTVV.